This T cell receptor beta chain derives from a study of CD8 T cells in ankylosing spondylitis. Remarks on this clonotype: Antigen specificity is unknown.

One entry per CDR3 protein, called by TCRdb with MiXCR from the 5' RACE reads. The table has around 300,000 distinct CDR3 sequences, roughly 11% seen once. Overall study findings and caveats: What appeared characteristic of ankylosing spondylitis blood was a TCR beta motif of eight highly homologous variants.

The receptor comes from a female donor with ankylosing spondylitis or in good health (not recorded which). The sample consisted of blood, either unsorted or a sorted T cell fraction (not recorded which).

CDR3 nucleotides: TGTGCCAGCAGCTTAGGAGTGGGGTCCGAGCAGTTCTTC. Translation: CASSLGVGSEQFF. The gene calls are TRBV7-8 and TRBJ2-1, with D unresolved. V dropped 1 base and J dropped 10 bases, with 11 bases sitting between them. Germline CDR1 reads SGHVS; CDR2 reads FQNEAQ. The CDR3 covers 13 residues.